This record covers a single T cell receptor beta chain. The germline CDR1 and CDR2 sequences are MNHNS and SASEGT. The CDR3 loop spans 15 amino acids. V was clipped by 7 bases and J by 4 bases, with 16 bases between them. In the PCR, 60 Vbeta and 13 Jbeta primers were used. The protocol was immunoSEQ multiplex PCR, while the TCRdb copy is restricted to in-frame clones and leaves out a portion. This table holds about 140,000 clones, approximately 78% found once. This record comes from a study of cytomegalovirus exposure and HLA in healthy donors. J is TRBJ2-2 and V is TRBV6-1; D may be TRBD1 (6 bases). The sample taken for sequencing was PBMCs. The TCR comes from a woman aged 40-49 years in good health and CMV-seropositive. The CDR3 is CASKLGIGGTGELFF. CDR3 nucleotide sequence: TGTGCCAGCAAATTAGGGATAGGGGGCACCGGGGAGCTGTTTTTT.